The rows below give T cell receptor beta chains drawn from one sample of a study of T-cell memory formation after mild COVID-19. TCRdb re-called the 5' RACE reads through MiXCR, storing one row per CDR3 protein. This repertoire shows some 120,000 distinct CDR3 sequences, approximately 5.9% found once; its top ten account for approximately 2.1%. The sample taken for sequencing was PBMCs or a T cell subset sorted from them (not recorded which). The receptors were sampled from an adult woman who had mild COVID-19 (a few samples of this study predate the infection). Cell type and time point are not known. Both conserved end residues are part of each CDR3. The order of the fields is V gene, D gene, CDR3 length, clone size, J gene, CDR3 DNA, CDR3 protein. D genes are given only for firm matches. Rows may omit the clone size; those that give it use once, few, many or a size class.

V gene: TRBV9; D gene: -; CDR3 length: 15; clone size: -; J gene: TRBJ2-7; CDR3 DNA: TGTGCCAGCAGCGTAGGGGAACGGGCGGGGTCCGAGCAGTACTTC; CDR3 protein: CASSVGERAGSEQYF
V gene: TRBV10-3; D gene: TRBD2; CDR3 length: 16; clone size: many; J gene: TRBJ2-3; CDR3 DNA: TGTGCCATCAGTGAGGTAGCGGGGGGGCCTCCAGATACGCAGTATTTT; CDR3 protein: CAISEVAGGPPDTQYF
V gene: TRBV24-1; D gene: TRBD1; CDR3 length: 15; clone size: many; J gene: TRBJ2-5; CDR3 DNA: TGTGCCACCAGTGCCTCGGGACAGGCCCAAGAGACCCAGTACTTC; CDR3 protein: CATSASGQAQETQYF
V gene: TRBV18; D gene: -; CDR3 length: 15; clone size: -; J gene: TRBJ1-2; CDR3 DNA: TGTGCCAGCTCCCCAAATATGCTGGGGACATATGGCTACACCTTC; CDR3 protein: CASSPNMLGTYGYTF
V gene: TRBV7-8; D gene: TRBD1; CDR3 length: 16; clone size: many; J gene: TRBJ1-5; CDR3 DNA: TGTGCCAGCAGCCCGGGGACAGGACATAGCAATCAGCCCCAGCATTTT; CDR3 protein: CASSPGTGHSNQPQHF
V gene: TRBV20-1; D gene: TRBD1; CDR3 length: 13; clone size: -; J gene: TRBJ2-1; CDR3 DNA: TGCAGTGCCATCGGACAGGGAAAGCCTGAGCAGTTCTTC; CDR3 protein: CSAIGQGKPEQFF
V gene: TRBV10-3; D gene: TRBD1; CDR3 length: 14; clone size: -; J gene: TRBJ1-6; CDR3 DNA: TGTGCCACCCTACAGGGGATGAATAATTCACCCCTCCACTTT; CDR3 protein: CATLQGMNNSPLHF
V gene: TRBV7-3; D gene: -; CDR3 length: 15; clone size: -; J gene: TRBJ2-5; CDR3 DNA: TGTGCCAGCAGAATGGGCCAAGGGGCCTGGGAGACCCAGTACTTC; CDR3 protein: CASRMGQGAWETQYF
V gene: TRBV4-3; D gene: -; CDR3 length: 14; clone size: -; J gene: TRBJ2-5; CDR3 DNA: TGCGCCAGCAGCCAAGGCCGGATAGGGGAGACCCAGTACTTC; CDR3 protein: CASSQGRIGETQYF
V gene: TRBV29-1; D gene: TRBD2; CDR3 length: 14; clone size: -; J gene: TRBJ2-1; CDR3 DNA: TGCAGCGCCGCAAGAGCGGGAGGGCCGGAGGAGCAGTTCTTC; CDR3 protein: CSAARAGGPEEQFF
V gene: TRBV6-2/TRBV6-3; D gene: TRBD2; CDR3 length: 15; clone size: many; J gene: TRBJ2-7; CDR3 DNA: TGTGCCAGCAACCCGAGCGGGAGTAAATCCTACGAGCAGTACTTC; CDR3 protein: CASNPSGSKSYEQYF
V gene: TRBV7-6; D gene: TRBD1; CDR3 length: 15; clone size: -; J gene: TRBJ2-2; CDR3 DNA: TGTGCCAGCAGCCAACTGGACAGGGGGGCCGGGGAGATGTTTTTT; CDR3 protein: CASSQLDRGAGEMFF
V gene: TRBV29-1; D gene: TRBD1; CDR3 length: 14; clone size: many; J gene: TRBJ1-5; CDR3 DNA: TGCAGCGTTCGGGACAGGGGGCGCGATCAGCCCCAGCATTTT; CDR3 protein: CSVRDRGRDQPQHF
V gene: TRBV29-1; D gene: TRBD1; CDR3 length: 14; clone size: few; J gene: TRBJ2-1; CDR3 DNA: TGCAGCGCAAAAGCCGGGACAGCCTACAATGAGCAGTTCTTC; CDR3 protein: CSAKAGTAYNEQFF
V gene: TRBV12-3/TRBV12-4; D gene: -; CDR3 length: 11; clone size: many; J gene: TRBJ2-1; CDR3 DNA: TGTGCCAGCAGTTCCGGGAGAGGGCAGTTCTTC; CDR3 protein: CASSSGRGQFF
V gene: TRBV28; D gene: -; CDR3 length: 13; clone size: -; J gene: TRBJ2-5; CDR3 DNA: TGTGCCAGCAGCCGGGGGCATCAAGAGACCCAGTACTTC; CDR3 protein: CASSRGHQETQYF
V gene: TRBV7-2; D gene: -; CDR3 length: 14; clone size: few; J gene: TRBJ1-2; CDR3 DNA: TGTGCCAGCAGCTTGGGGGCCCTTAACTATGGCTACACCTTC; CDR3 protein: CASSLGALNYGYTF
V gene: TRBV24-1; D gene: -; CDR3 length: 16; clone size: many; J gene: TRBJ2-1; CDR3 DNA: TGTGCCACCAGTGACCATACCCCGACTAGGTACAATGAGCAGTTCTTC; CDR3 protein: CATSDHTPTRYNEQFF
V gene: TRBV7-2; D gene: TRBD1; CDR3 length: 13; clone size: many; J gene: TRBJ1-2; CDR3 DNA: TGTGCCAGCAGCCGGGACAGGGGGCATGGCTACACCTTC; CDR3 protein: CASSRDRGHGYTF
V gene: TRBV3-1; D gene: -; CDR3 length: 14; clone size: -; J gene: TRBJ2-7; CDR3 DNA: TGTGCCAGCAGCCCGAGTGGGGGTTCCTACGAGCAGTACTTC; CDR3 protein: CASSPSGGSYEQYF
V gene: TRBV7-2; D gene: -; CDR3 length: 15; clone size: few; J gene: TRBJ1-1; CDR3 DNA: TGTGCCAGCAGCTTCGGGGGCATCGGGAACACTGAAGCTTTCTTT; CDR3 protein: CASSFGGIGNTEAFF
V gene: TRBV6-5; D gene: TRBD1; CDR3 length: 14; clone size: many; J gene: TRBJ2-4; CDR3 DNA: TGTGCCAGCACCCCGGCGACAGGGGGCATCATTCAGTACTTC; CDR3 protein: CASTPATGGIIQYF
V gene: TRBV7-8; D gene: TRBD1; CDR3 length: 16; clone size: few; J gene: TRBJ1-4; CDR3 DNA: TGTGCCAGCAGCTTTCGGGGGGACAGCTATAATGAAAAACTGTTTTTT; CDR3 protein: CASSFRGDSYNEKLFF
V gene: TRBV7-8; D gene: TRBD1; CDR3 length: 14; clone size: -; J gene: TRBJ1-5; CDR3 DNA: TGTGCCAGCAGCTTAACAGGGGGCTATCAGCCCCAGCATTTT; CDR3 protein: CASSLTGGYQPQHF
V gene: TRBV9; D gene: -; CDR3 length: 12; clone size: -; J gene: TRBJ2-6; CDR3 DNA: TGTGCCAGCAGCGCCGCCCAGGGTGTCCTGACTTTC; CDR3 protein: CASSAAQGVLTF
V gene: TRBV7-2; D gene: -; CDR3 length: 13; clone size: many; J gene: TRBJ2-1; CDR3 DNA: TGTGCCAGCAGCTTTCGGGAGACTAGTGAGCAGTTCTTC; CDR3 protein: CASSFRETSEQFF
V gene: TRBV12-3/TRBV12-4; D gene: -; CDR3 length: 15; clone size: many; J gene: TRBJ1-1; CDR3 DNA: TGTGCCAGCAGTTTTCTGGGGTACCAGAACACTGAAGCTTTCTTT; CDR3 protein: CASSFLGYQNTEAFF
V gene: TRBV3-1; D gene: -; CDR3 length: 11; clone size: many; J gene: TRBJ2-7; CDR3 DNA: TGTGCCAGCGGGCACAGGAACGAGCAGTACTTC; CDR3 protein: CASGHRNEQYF
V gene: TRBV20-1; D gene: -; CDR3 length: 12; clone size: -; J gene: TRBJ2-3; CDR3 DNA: TGCAGTGCTAGCCCGGGCCCAGATACGCAGTATTTT; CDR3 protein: CSASPGPDTQYF
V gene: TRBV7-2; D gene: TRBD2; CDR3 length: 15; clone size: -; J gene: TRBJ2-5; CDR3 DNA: TGTGCCAGCAGCTCGGGACTAGCGGGGGCGGAGACCCAGTACTTC; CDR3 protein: CASSSGLAGAETQYF
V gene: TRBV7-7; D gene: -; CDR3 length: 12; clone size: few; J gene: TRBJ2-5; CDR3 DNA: TGTGCTAGCAGCAATGGACGGGAGACCCAGTACTTC; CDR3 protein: CASSNGRETQYF
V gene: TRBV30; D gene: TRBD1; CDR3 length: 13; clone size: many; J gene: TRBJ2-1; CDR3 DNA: TGTGCCTGCCCCGGGACAGGGGGCAATGAGCAGTTCTTC; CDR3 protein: CACPGTGGNEQFF
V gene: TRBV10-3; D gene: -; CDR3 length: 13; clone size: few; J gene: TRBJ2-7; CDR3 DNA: TGTGCCATCCAGATTCAGGGGACCTACGAGCAGTACTTC; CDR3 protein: CAIQIQGTYEQYF
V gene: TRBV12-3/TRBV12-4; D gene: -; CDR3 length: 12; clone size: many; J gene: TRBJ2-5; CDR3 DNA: TGTGCCAGCAGGACCCCGGTCGGGACCCAGTACTTC; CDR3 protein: CASRTPVGTQYF
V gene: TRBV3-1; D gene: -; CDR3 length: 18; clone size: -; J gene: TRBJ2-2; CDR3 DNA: TGTGCCAGCAGCCAAGATCGGTTGAGACAGTGGGACACCGGGGAGCTGTTTTTT; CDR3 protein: CASSQDRLRQWDTGELFF
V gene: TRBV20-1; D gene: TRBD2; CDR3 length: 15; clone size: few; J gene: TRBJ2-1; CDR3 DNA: TGCAGTGCTGCGGATAGCGGGAGAGGATTCAATGAGCAGTTCTTC; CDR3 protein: CSAADSGRGFNEQFF
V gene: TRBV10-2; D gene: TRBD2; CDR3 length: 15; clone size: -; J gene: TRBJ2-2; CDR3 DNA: TGCGCCAGCACTCGAGCGGGAGGGTATACCGGGGAGCTGTTTTTT; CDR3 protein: CASTRAGGYTGELFF
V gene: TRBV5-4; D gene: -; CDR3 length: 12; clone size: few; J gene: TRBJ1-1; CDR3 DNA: TGTGCCAGCAGCCCCGACGTCGGAGGAGCTTTCTTT; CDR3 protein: CASSPDVGGAFF
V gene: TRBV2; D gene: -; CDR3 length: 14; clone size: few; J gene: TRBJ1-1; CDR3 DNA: TGTGCCAGTAAGGGGGGGACGGGGTACACTGAAGCTTTCTTT; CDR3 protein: CASKGGTGYTEAFF
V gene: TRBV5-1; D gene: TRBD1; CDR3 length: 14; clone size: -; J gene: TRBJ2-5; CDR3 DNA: TGCGCCAGCAGCTTACAGGGGTACCAAGAGACCCAGTACTTC; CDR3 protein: CASSLQGYQETQYF
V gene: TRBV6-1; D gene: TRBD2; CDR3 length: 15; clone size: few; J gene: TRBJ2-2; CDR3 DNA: TGTGCCAGCAGTGCCCTAGCGGGGGCCACCGGGGAGCTGTTTTTT; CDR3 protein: CASSALAGATGELFF
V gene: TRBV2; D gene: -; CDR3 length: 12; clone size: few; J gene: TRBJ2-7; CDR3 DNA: TGTGCCAGCAGTGTCCAAGTCGGGGAGCAGTACTTC; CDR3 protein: CASSVQVGEQYF
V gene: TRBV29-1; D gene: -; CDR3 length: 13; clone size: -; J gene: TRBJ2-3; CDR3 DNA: TGCAGCGTTTCTTCCCCCGGGGCAAATACGCAGTATTTT; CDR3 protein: CSVSSPGANTQYF